This T cell receptor beta chain was recorded in a study of T cells in tumors after PD-1 blockade. CDR3 length equals 15 residues. The V gene's germline CDR1 is MNHEY and CDR2 SVGAGI. Trimming cost V 7 bases and J 2 bases, with 15 bases left between them. Method: immunoSEQ multiplex PCR; TCRdb's copy keeps in-frame clones and lacks some. The profile covers approximately 60,000 clones, with around 74% appearing a single time and approximately 4.5% taken by the ten largest. The chain couples TRBV6-5 to TRBJ1-5, with unresolved D. The sequenced sample was PBMCs, obtained after anti-PD-1 treatment. The clonotype comes from a human donor with basal cell carcinoma. The CDR3 spells CASNPKVGGNQPQHF. CDR3 DNA sequence: TGTGCCAGCAACCCAAAAGTGGGAGGCAATCAGCCCCAGCATTTT.